This T cell receptor beta chain was documented in a study of T cells after posttransplantation cyclophosphamide. Points from the study as a whole: Later post-transplant blood repertoires were often dominated by donor CD8+ memory clones.

This clone has a count of ten or more. What it recognizes is unknown. CDR3 length: 10 amino acids. Germline CDR1 and CDR2: MNHNY and SVGAGI (reference sequence). Trimming left V 8 bases short and J 4 bases short, with 5 bases between. Using immunoSEQ multiplex PCR, the repertoire was profiled, and TCRdb retains in-frame clones only, with some absent. This sample carries fewer than 40,000 clones, none of them present only once. The chain combines TRBV6-6 with TRBJ1-1; no reliable D call. This sequence was found in a woman between 50 and 59 years old in good health and a related stem cell transplant donor. The specimen was PBMCs. The CDR3 loop reads CASWSTEAFF. DNA for the CDR3: TGTGCCAGCTGGAGCACTGAAGCTTTCTTT.